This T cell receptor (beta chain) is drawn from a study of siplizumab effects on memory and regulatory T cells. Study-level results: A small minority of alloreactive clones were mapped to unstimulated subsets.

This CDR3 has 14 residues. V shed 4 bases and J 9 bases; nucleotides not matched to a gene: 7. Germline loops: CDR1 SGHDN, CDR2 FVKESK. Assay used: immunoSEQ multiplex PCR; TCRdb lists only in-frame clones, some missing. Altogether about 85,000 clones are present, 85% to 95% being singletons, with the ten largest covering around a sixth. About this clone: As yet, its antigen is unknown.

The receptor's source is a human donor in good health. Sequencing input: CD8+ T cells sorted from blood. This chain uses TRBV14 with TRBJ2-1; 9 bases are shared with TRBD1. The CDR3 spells CASSLTGGVSEQFF. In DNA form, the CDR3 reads TGTGCCAGCAGCCTGACAGGGGGTGTTAGTGAGCAGTTCTTC. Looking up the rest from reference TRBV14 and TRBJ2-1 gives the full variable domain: EAGVTQFPSHSVIEKGQTVTLRCDPISGHDNLYWYRRVMGKEIKFLLHFVKESKQDESGMPNNRFLAERTGGTYSTLKVQPAELEDSGVYFCASSLTGGVSEQFFGPGTRLTVL.